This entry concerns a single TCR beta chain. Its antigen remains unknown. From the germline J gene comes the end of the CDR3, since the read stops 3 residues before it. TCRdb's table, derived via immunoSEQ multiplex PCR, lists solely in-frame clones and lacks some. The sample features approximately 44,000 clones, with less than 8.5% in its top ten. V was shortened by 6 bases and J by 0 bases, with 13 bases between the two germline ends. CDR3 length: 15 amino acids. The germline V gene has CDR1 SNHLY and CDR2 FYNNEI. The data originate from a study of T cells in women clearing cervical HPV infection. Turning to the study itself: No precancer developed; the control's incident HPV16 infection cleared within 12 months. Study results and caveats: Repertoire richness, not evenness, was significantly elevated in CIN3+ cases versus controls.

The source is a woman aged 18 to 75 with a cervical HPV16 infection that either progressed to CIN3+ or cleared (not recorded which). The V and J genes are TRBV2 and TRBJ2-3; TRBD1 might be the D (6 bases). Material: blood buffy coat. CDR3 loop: CASSFGTTSTDTQYF. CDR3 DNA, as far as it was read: TGTGCCAGCAGCTTCGGGACAACTAGCACAGATACG.